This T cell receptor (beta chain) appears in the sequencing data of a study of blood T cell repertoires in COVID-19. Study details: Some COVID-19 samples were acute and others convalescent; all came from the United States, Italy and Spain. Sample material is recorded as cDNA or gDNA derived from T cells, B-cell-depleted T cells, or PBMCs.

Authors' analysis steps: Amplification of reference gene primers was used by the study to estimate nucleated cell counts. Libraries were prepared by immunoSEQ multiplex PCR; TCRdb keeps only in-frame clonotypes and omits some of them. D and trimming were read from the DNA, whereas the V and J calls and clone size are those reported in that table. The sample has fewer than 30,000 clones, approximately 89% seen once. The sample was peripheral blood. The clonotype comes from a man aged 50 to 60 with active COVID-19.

CDR3: CASSSQLAPSSYEQYF. The CDR3, as DNA: TGTGCCAGCAGCTCCCAGCTAGCCCCGAGCTCCTACGAGCAGTACTTC. The genes are TRBV7-6 and TRBJ2-7, with a weak D call TRBD2 (5 bases). V was trimmed by 4 bases and J by 0 bases, leaving 16 bases between them. The CDR3 contains 16 residues. Germline values: CDR1 SGHVS, CDR2 FNYEAQ.